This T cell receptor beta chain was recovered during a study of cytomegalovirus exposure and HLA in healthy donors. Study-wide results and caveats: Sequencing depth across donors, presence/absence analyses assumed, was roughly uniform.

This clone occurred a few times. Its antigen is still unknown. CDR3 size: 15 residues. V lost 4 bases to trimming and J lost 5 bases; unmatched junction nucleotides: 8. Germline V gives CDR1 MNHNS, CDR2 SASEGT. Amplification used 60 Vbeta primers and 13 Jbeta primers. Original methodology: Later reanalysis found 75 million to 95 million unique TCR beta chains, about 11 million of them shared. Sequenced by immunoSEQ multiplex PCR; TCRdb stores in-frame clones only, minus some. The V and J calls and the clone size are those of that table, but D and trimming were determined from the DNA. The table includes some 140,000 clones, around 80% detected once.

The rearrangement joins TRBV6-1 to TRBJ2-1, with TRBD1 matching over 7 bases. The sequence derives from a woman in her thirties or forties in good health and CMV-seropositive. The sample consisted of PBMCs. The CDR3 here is CASSARDRRDNEQFF. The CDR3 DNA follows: TGTGCCAGCAGTGCCCGGGACAGACGAGACAATGAGCAGTTCTTC.